The rows below give T cell receptor beta chains drawn from one sample of a study of blood T cell repertoires in COVID-19. The data were produced by immunoSEQ multiplex PCR, yet TCRdb's version contains in-frame clones alone and is incomplete. The repertoire holds around 280,000 clones, more than 85% seen once, with 1% to 1.5% in the top ten. Source material: peripheral blood. The receptors were gathered from a man between 65 and 85 years old with acute or convalescent COVID-19. Each CDR3 is given with its conserved first and last residue. The D gene is left open where the match is weak. Size is stated for part of the rows, as once, few or many counts, or as a class when the clone is expanded.

j_call: TRBJ2-1
d_call: .
v_call: TRBV6-2/TRBV6-3
clone_size: .
cdr3_nt: TGTGCCAGCAGTTTCGCGGGGCCGGAGTACAATGAGCAGTTCTTC
cdr3_aa: CASSFAGPEYNEQFF

j_call: TRBJ1-2
d_call: .
v_call: TRBV19
clone_size: .
cdr3_nt: TGTGCCAGTAGATCTGCGCAGGACTATGGCTACACCTTC
cdr3_aa: CASRSAQDYGYTF

j_call: TRBJ1-3
d_call: TRBD1
v_call: TRBV5-5
clone_size: .
cdr3_nt: TGTGCCAGCAGCTCCGTACAGGGGGCATCTGGAAACACCATATATTTT
cdr3_aa: CASSSVQGASGNTIYF

j_call: TRBJ2-7
d_call: TRBD2
v_call: TRBV4-1
clone_size: .
cdr3_nt: TGCGCCAGCAGCCAAGACCCTAGCGGGAGAGTCGAGCAGTACTTC
cdr3_aa: CASSQDPSGRVEQYF

j_call: TRBJ1-2
d_call: .
v_call: TRBV7-2
clone_size: .
cdr3_nt: TGTGCCAGCAGCTTAGAGGGAGATGACTATGGCTACACCTTC
cdr3_aa: CASSLEGDDYGYTF

j_call: TRBJ1-5
d_call: TRBD1
v_call: TRBV19
clone_size: .
cdr3_nt: TGTGCCAGTAGTATCTTGAGGGACAGGGGCAATCAGCCCCAGCATTTT
cdr3_aa: CASSILRDRGNQPQHF

j_call: TRBJ2-3
d_call: .
v_call: TRBV15
clone_size: .
cdr3_nt: TGTGCCACCAGCAGAGATCGGACCTCCGGAGGTGATACGCAGTATTTT
cdr3_aa: CATSRDRTSGGDTQYF

j_call: TRBJ1-1
d_call: .
v_call: TRBV30
clone_size: few
cdr3_nt: TGTGCCCTTGGGTACAGCATGAACACTGAAGCTTTCTTT
cdr3_aa: CALGYSMNTEAFF

j_call: TRBJ1-1
d_call: TRBD1
v_call: TRBV19
clone_size: .
cdr3_nt: TGTGCCAGTACCTCGACAGGGGGTAGTTATGTAGCTTTCTTT
cdr3_aa: CASTSTGGSYVAFF

j_call: TRBJ1-4
d_call: .
v_call: TRBV5-4
clone_size: .
cdr3_nt: TGTGCCAGCAGCTTGGGGCCTAATGAAAAACTGTTTTTT
cdr3_aa: CASSLGPNEKLFF

j_call: TRBJ2-2
d_call: TRBD1
v_call: TRBV4-1
clone_size: .
cdr3_nt: TGCGCCAGCAGCAATTCTAGGGGGACAGGGCGGGCCGGGGAGCTGTTTTTT
cdr3_aa: CASSNSRGTGRAGELFF

j_call: TRBJ2-4
d_call: TRBD1
v_call: TRBV4-3
clone_size: .
cdr3_nt: TGCGCCAGCAGCTATGGACAGGGGACCAAAAACATTCAGTACTTC
cdr3_aa: CASSYGQGTKNIQYF

j_call: TRBJ2-1
d_call: TRBD2
v_call: TRBV5-1
clone_size: .
cdr3_nt: TGCGCCAGCAGCGACGGGACTAGCGCGGCAGAGCAGTTCTTC
cdr3_aa: CASSDGTSAAEQFF

j_call: TRBJ2-1
d_call: TRBD2
v_call: TRBV15
clone_size: .
cdr3_nt: TGTGCCACCAGCAGAGATCACCGACTAGCGGGAAATGAGCAGTTCTTC
cdr3_aa: CATSRDHRLAGNEQFF

j_call: TRBJ1-6
d_call: .
v_call: TRBV6-4
clone_size: once
cdr3_nt: TGTGCCAGCATGGAGAGCTCCTATAATTCACCCCTCCACTTT
cdr3_aa: CASMESSYNSPLHF

j_call: TRBJ1-4
d_call: TRBD1
v_call: TRBV19
clone_size: .
cdr3_nt: TGTGCCAGTAGTCGCGGACGGGGACAGACTAATGAAAAACTGTTTTTT
cdr3_aa: CASSRGRGQTNEKLFF

j_call: TRBJ2-2
d_call: TRBD1
v_call: TRBV9
clone_size: .
cdr3_nt: TGTGCCAGCAGCGTAGAGGGGGCCGGCGGGGAGCTGTTTTTT
cdr3_aa: CASSVEGAGGELFF

j_call: TRBJ1-6
d_call: .
v_call: TRBV7-9
clone_size: once
cdr3_nt: TGTGCCAGCAGCCATTATAATTCACCCCTCCACTTT
cdr3_aa: CASSHYNSPLHF

j_call: TRBJ1-4
d_call: TRBD1
v_call: TRBV3-1/TRBV3-2
clone_size: .
cdr3_nt: TGTGCCAGCAGCCCGACAGGGGATAATGAAAAACTGTTTTTT
cdr3_aa: CASSPTGDNEKLFF

j_call: TRBJ2-3
d_call: TRBD2
v_call: TRBV7-9
clone_size: .
cdr3_nt: TGTGCCAGCAGGCCCCTAGCGGGAGAGGGGACAGATACGCAGTATTTT
cdr3_aa: CASRPLAGEGTDTQYF

j_call: TRBJ1-6
d_call: .
v_call: TRBV7-9
clone_size: .
cdr3_nt: TGTGCCAGCAGCTTAGGGACAGATAATTCACCCCTCCACTTT
cdr3_aa: CASSLGTDNSPLHF

j_call: TRBJ1-6
d_call: .
v_call: TRBV19
clone_size: .
cdr3_nt: TGTGCCAGTAACTACGCAGGGGTAGACGGTTCACCCCTCCACTTT
cdr3_aa: CASNYAGVDGSPLHF

j_call: TRBJ2-3
d_call: .
v_call: TRBV28
clone_size: .
cdr3_nt: TGTGCCAGCAGTTACGGGGTCCGGATCACAAACACAGATACGCAGTATTTT
cdr3_aa: CASSYGVRITNTDTQYF

j_call: TRBJ2-5
d_call: TRBD1
v_call: TRBV6-1
clone_size: .
cdr3_nt: TGTGCCAGCAGTGACGGGACAGGGCCCTGGGAGACCCAGTACTTC
cdr3_aa: CASSDGTGPWETQYF

j_call: TRBJ2-5
d_call: TRBD2
v_call: TRBV6-5
clone_size: .
cdr3_nt: TGTGCCAGCAGGCGGACTAGCGGACAAGAGACCCAGTACTTC
cdr3_aa: CASRRTSGQETQYF

j_call: TRBJ2-7
d_call: TRBD1
v_call: TRBV5-4
clone_size: .
cdr3_nt: TGTGCCAGCAGTCTAGCCACGGGACAGGGAGGGGAGCAGTACTTC
cdr3_aa: CASSLATGQGGEQYF

j_call: TRBJ2-5
d_call: TRBD2
v_call: TRBV5-1
clone_size: .
cdr3_nt: TGCGCCAGCAGCTTCCAAGGAGCGGGGGGGGAGACCCAGTACTTC
cdr3_aa: CASSFQGAGGETQYF

j_call: TRBJ2-1
d_call: .
v_call: TRBV6-2/TRBV6-3
clone_size: .
cdr3_nt: TGTGCCAGCAGTTACTCCTATGAGCAGTTCTTC
cdr3_aa: CASSYSYEQFF

j_call: TRBJ2-5
d_call: .
v_call: TRBV5-5
clone_size: .
cdr3_nt: TGTGCCAGCAGCTTGGTCGCGCTACAAGAGACCCAGTACTTC
cdr3_aa: CASSLVALQETQYF

j_call: TRBJ1-5
d_call: .
v_call: TRBV18
clone_size: .
cdr3_nt: TGTGCCAGCTCAGGAGGGTTAGGGACCCAGCATTTT
cdr3_aa: CASSGGLGTQHF

j_call: TRBJ1-4
d_call: .
v_call: TRBV2
clone_size: .
cdr3_nt: TGTGCCAGCAGCACCGAAGGAACAGGGAACGGTGAAAAACTGTTTTTT
cdr3_aa: CASSTEGTGNGEKLFF

j_call: TRBJ2-3
d_call: TRBD2
v_call: TRBV19
clone_size: .
cdr3_nt: TGTGCCAGTAGTATGGCCCCTCGAGGCGGGAGCCCCGATACGCAGTATTTT
cdr3_aa: CASSMAPRGGSPDTQYF

j_call: TRBJ2-5
d_call: .
v_call: TRBV6-2/TRBV6-3
clone_size: .
cdr3_nt: TGTGCCAGCAGTTACTCGAGGTCAGGGGGAGGCGAGACCCAGTACTTC
cdr3_aa: CASSYSRSGGGETQYF

j_call: TRBJ2-1
d_call: .
v_call: TRBV19
clone_size: .
cdr3_nt: TGTGCCAGTAGTATTAGGGACTTGAGCTCCTACAATGAGCAGTTCTTC
cdr3_aa: CASSIRDLSSYNEQFF

j_call: TRBJ2-2
d_call: .
v_call: TRBV5-1
clone_size: .
cdr3_nt: TGCGCCAGCAGCCCTGACAGGCCCTCTTCCACCGGGGAGCTGTTTTTT
cdr3_aa: CASSPDRPSSTGELFF

j_call: TRBJ2-3
d_call: .
v_call: TRBV19
clone_size: .
cdr3_nt: TGTGCCAGTAGTCCGCGACAGGCCATGGATACGCAGTATTTT
cdr3_aa: CASSPRQAMDTQYF

j_call: TRBJ2-5
d_call: TRBD2
v_call: TRBV9
clone_size: .
cdr3_nt: TGTGCCAGCAGCACCAGACTAGCGGAGACCCAGTACTTC
cdr3_aa: CASSTRLAETQYF

j_call: TRBJ2-7
d_call: .
v_call: TRBV20-1
clone_size: .
cdr3_nt: TGCAGTGCTAGTCCCGGGGGAGTCTACGAGCAGTACTTC
cdr3_aa: CSASPGGVYEQYF

j_call: TRBJ2-2
d_call: .
v_call: TRBV28
clone_size: .
cdr3_nt: TGTGCCAGCAGTTTACAGGGCGCGAACACCGGGGAGCTGTTTTTT
cdr3_aa: CASSLQGANTGELFF

j_call: TRBJ1-3
d_call: .
v_call: TRBV19
clone_size: .
cdr3_nt: TGTGCCAGTAGGACTACAGGGATTGGAAACACCATATATTTT
cdr3_aa: CASRTTGIGNTIYF

j_call: TRBJ1-5
d_call: .
v_call: TRBV28
clone_size: .
cdr3_nt: TGTGCCAGCGCCTGGGGGGGCGGGGGCAATCAGCCCCAGCATTTT
cdr3_aa: CASAWGGGGNQPQHF

j_call: TRBJ2-5
d_call: TRBD2
v_call: TRBV7-2
clone_size: .
cdr3_nt: TGTGCCAGCAGCTTCGGACTAGCGGGGGGCCAAGAGACCCAGTACTTC
cdr3_aa: CASSFGLAGGQETQYF

j_call: TRBJ2-3
d_call: TRBD1
v_call: TRBV6-2/TRBV6-3
clone_size: .
cdr3_nt: TGTGCCAGCAGTACCAGCGAGGGACAGTTCACAGATACGCAGTATTTT
cdr3_aa: CASSTSEGQFTDTQYF

j_call: TRBJ1-2
d_call: TRBD1
v_call: TRBV6-5
clone_size: .
cdr3_nt: TGTGCCAGCAGTTTGACAGGGAACTATGGCTACACCTTC
cdr3_aa: CASSLTGNYGYTF

j_call: TRBJ1-4
d_call: TRBD1
v_call: TRBV7-6
clone_size: .
cdr3_nt: TGTGCCAGCAGCTTAGCGCTCGGACAGGGTAATGAAAAACTGTTTTTT
cdr3_aa: CASSLALGQGNEKLFF

j_call: TRBJ1-1
d_call: .
v_call: TRBV2
clone_size: once
cdr3_nt: TGTGCCAGCAGTGAAGGTTCCCGAGGGACTGAAGCTTTCTTT
cdr3_aa: CASSEGSRGTEAFF

j_call: TRBJ1-3
d_call: .
v_call: TRBV12-3/TRBV12-4
clone_size: .
cdr3_nt: TGTGCCAGCAGTTTTTTGAGGGGAAACACCATATATTTT
cdr3_aa: CASSFLRGNTIYF

j_call: TRBJ1-4
d_call: TRBD1
v_call: TRBV30
clone_size: .
cdr3_nt: TGTGCCTGGAGTGTACAGGGGGCAAGGAATGAAAAACTGTTTTTT
cdr3_aa: CAWSVQGARNEKLFF

j_call: TRBJ1-1
d_call: .
v_call: TRBV6-2/TRBV6-3
clone_size: .
cdr3_nt: TGTGCCAGCAGTCCGACACGAAACACTGAAGCTTTCTTT
cdr3_aa: CASSPTRNTEAFF

j_call: TRBJ2-7
d_call: .
v_call: TRBV7-8
clone_size: few
cdr3_nt: TGTGCCAGCAGCTTAGGGGTAAGGGGACTGGAGTCCTACGAGCAGTACTTC
cdr3_aa: CASSLGVRGLESYEQYF

j_call: TRBJ1-6
d_call: TRBD1
v_call: TRBV5-4
clone_size: .
cdr3_nt: TGTGCCAGCAGCAAACCGGGACAGGCTTATAATTCACCCCTCCACTTT
cdr3_aa: CASSKPGQAYNSPLHF